Listed here are 18 T cell receptor beta chains from one sample, sequenced in a study of cytomegalovirus exposure and HLA in healthy donors. The PCR ran on 60 Vbeta and 13 Jbeta primers. Measured with immunoSEQ multiplex PCR; TCRdb has only the in-frame clones, and not every one. In the table there are fewer than 150,000 clones, around 77% of which are singletons. Sequenced sample: PBMCs. The receptors stem from a man aged 45 to 65 in good health and CMV-seronegative.

The gene calls are TRBV2 and TRBJ2-1; TRBD1 aligns across 9 bases. V was pared by 6 bases and J by 8 bases, with 8 bases of the junction left unmatched. CDR1 is SNHLY and CDR2 is FYNNEI in the germline V gene. The CDR3 sequence is 14 residues long. The CDR3 DNA follows: TGTGCCAGCAGGAAAGGACAGGGGATCGATGAGCAGTTCTTC. This gives the protein CASRKGQGIDEQFF. The full variable domain, rest sourced from reference TRBV2 and TRBJ2-1, is EPEVTQTPSHQVTQMGQEVILRCVPISNHLYFYWYRQILGQKVEFLVSFYNNEISEKSEIFDDQFSVERPDGSNFTLKIRSTKLEDSAMYFCASRKGQGIDEQFFGPGTRLTVL.

This clone was observed once. J is TRBJ2-3 and V is TRBV4-2, with D unclear. Germline V gene lookup returns CDR1 LGHNA and CDR2 YNFKEQ. The V end lost 1 base, the J end lost 5 bases, and 7 bases lay between the germline ends. This CDR3 is built from 13 residues. The CDR3 nucleotides read TGTGCCAGCAGCCAAGCAGTCAGAGATACGCAGTATTTT. This codes for CASSQAVRDTQYF.

The chain has TRBV29-1 and TRBJ2-7, with unresolved D. The CDR3 length is 11 residues. V was pared by 2 bases and J by 3 bases, with 5 bases between. CDR1 SQVTM and CDR2 ANQGSEA come from the germline V gene. The CDR3 bases are TGCAGCGTTGAAACAGTCTACGAGCAGTACTTC. This translates into CSVETVYEQYF.

This clone was seen once. The chain recombines TRBV14 with TRBJ2-6, with D possibly matching TRBD1 (5 bases). The V gene's germline CDR1 is SGHDN and CDR2 FVKESK. The CDR3 is 18 residues long. Trimming removed 4 bases at V and 2 bases at J, with 18 bases between. The CDR3 sequence is CASSPQQGRLPGANVLTF. CDR3 DNA sequence: TGTGCCAGCAGCCCACAGCAGGGTCGCCTCCCTGGGGCCAACGTCCTGACTTTC.

The chain employs TRBV7-2 and TRBJ1-1; D possibly corresponds to TRBD1 (6 bases). The CDR3 is 13 residues long. The germline V and J ends were trimmed by 0 bases and 6 bases, with 8 bases remaining between them. Germline assignment: CDR1 SGHTA and CDR2 FQGNSA. CDR3 sequence: CASSLAGHSEAFF. CDR3 coding DNA: TGTGCCAGCAGCTTAGCGGGACACTCTGAAGCTTTCTTT.

V and J are TRBV27 and TRBJ2-5; D is uncertain. Trimming took off 6 bases at V and 5 bases at J, with 13 bases between the two ends. In germline, CDR1 is MNHEY, CDR2 SMNVEV (reference sequence). CDR3 length equals 13 residues. The DNA for the CDR3 is TGTGCCAGCAGAAAACCTACAGAGGAGACCCAGTACTTC. This gives the protein CASRKPTEETQYF.

The genes are TRBV6-1 and TRBJ2-3; the match to TRBD2 covers 7 bases. This CDR3 has 14 amino acids. J gave up 4 bases and V 8 bases, and 9 bases lay outside the gene matches. Germline CDR1 and CDR2: MNHNS and SASEGT. The chain's CDR3 is CASGIREVSDTQYF. In DNA, the CDR3 is TGTGCCAGCGGGATTCGGGAGGTCTCAGATACGCAGTATTTT.

The chain joins TRBV30 to TRBJ2-1; 8 bases fit TRBD2. CDR1 is GTSNPN and CDR2 is SVGIG in the germline V gene (reference sequence). CDR3 length equals 13 residues. Trimming at V came to 5 bases and at J to 6 bases, leaving 6 bases not matched to a gene. The CDR3 DNA reads TGTGCCTGGGCCCCGGGGGGGGGCAATGAGCAGTTCTTC. Residues: CAWAPGGGNEQFF.

This rearrangement joins TRBV28 to TRBJ2-2; weak D call: TRBD2 (5 bases). Trimming took 7 bases from V and 0 from J, leaving 9 bases between them. From germline, CDR1 is MDHEN and CDR2 SYDVKM. The CDR3 covers 14 residues. In nucleotides, the CDR3 is TGTGCCAGCATGACTACACCGAACACCGGGGAGCTGTTTTTT. Translation: CASMTTPNTGELFF. Full variable domain (missing parts from reference TRBV28 and TRBJ2-2): DVKVTQSSRYLVKRTGEKVFLECVQDMDHENMFWYRQDPGLGLRLIYFSYDVKMKEKGDIPEGYSVSREKKERFSLILESASTNQTSMYLCASMTTPNTGELFFGEGSRLTVL.

As DNA, the CDR3 is TGCAGCGTTGAAGGGGCGGCAGGGGGCGGCGGAGAGACCCAGTACTTC. Translating it yields CSVEGAAGGGGETQYF. The chain employs TRBV29-1 and TRBJ2-5; 8 bases are shared with TRBD1. V lost 1 base to trimming and J lost 4 bases; unmatched junction nucleotides: 11. Germline V gene data show CDR1 as SQVTM and CDR2 as ANQGSEA. The CDR3 extends over 16 amino acids.

V and J are TRBV5-1 and TRBJ2-5; 7 bases agree with TRBD1. This CDR3 is built from 14 residues. The germline V gene has CDR1 SGHRS and CDR2 YFSETQ. V shed 3 bases and J 4 bases; nucleotides not matched to a gene: 6. The CDR3 spells CASSSQGIGETQYF. The CDR3 region has the DNA TGCGCCAGCAGCTCACAGGGGATCGGAGAGACCCAGTACTTC.

This clone was found once. The genes are TRBV11-2 and TRBJ2-1; D is undetermined. Germline CDR1 is SGHAT and CDR2 is FQNNGV. The CDR3 is 13 residues long. Trimming pared 1 base from V and 5 bases from J, leaving 6 bases between. CDR3 nucleotide sequence: TGTGCCAGCAGCTTAGTTAGAAACAATGAGCAGTTCTTC. Its protein product is CASSLVRNNEQFF.

This clone was counted once. The rearrangement links TRBV9 to TRBJ2-6; 9 bases align to TRBD2. The V gene end was trimmed by 2 bases and the J gene end by 0 bases; junction bases not matched to a gene: 3. This CDR3 has 17 amino acids. From germline, CDR1 is SGDLS and CDR2 YYNGEE. The CDR3 protein is CASSVRSGSSGANVLTF. The CDR3 nucleotides are TGTGCCAGCAGCGTCCGTAGCGGGAGCTCTGGGGCCAACGTCCTGACTTTC.

This clone was found once. CDR3 residues: CASSTIKGQGNQPQHF. As DNA, the CDR3 is TGTGCCAGCAGCACTATTAAGGGACAGGGAAATCAGCCCCAGCATTTT. The chain recombines TRBV28 with TRBJ1-5; 9 bases map to TRBD1. J lost 4 bases, V lost 6 bases, and 10 bases had no gene match. The CDR3 covers 16 residues. Germline-derived CDR1 and CDR2 are MDHEN and SYDVKM.

V usage is TRBV5-1 and J usage is TRBJ2-2; 8 bases are a match to TRBD1. From germline, CDR1 is SGHRS and CDR2 YFSETQ. The CDR3 has 19 residues. After removal of 0 bases from V and 5 bases from J, the junction contained 15 bases not matched to a gene. CDR3 in DNA: TGCGCCAGCAGCTTGGATGGGACAGGTGTCCTTGTAGGGACCGGGGAGCTGTTTTTT. Residues: CASSLDGTGVLVGTGELFF.

The V and J genes are TRBV5-1 and TRBJ2-7, with 7 nucleotides matching TRBD1. In germline, CDR1 is SGHRS, CDR2 YFSETQ. The V gene end was trimmed by 6 bases and the J gene end by 3 bases; junction bases not matched to a gene: 6. This CDR3 is built from 13 residues. The CDR3 DNA reads as TGCGCCAGCAACCCGGCAGGGGGCTACGAGCAGTACTTC. Its protein is CASNPAGGYEQYF.

On this clone: Compared with germline, one end of the junction differs, possibly owing to a read error. V usage is TRBV30 and J usage is TRBJ2-2; 7 bases map to TRBD1. This CDR3 region has 13 residues. Per the germline V gene, CDR1 is GTSNPN and CDR2 is SVGIG (reference sequence). The CDR3 DNA sequence: TGTGCCTGGACAGGGGGTAACAGCGGGGAGCTGTTTTTT. Translating gives CAWTGGNSGELFF.

This clone has only a few counts. This chain uses TRBV11-2 with TRBJ2-1; 8 bases line up with TRBD2. Germline-derived CDR1 and CDR2 are SGHAT and FQNNGV. The V segment lost 3 bases and the J segment 2 bases; nucleotides outside the gene matches: 3. This CDR3 comprises 15 residues. The CDR3 protein is CASSFSGATYNEQFF. CDR3 bases: TGTGCCAGCAGCTTTAGCGGGGCCACCTACAATGAGCAGTTCTTC.